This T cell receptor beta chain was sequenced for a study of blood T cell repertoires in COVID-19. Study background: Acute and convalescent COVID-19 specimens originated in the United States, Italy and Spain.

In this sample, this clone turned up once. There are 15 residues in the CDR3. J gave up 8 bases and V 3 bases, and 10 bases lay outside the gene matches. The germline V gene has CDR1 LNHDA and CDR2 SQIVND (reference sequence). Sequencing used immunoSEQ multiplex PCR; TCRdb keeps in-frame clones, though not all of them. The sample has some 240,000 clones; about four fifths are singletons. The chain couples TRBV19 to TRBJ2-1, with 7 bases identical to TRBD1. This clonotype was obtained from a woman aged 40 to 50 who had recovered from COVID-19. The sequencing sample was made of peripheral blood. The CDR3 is CASSMRGTAMYEQFF. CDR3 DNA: TGTGCCAGTAGTATGAGGGGGACAGCTATGTATGAGCAGTTCTTC. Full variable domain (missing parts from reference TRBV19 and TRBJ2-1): DGGITQSPKYLFRKEGQNVTLSCEQNLNHDAMYWYRQDPGQGLRLIYYSQIVNDFQKGDIAEGYSVSREKKESFPLTVTSAQKNPTAFYLCASSMRGTAMYEQFFGPGTRLTVL.